This T cell receptor beta chain was recovered during a study of CD8+ T cells in alopecia areata. Study summary: Those treated were given oral tofacitinib at 5 to 10 mg twice daily. Study results and caveats: A great number of expanded lesional clones endured in scalp and blood during tofacitinib. Normal skin contains resident alphabeta T cells, and these are also sequenced in scalp samples.

For this clone: Its antigen is not identified.

Between the trimmed V and J ends, which lost 3 bases and 1 base, there was a span of 6 bases. CDR3 length equals 13 residues. Per the germline V gene, CDR1 is LNHDA and CDR2 is SQIVND (reference sequence). The treatment here: oral pan-JAK inhibitor, 5-10 mg twice daily. PBMCs served as the source from which CD4+ and CD8+ T cells were sorted. RNA was extracted and reverse transcribed into cDNA as the sequencing template. The table came from immunoSEQ multiplex PCR; TCRdb's copy has only in-frame clones and leaves some out. The table records 200,000 to 250,000 clones, more than 60% of them present only once.

The chain couples TRBV19 to TRBJ1-2; D remains ambiguous. This clonotype originated in a human donor with alopecia areata. This sample comprised CD4+ T cells sorted from blood, obtained between weeks 43 and 45, from a patient treated with tofacitinib. The CDR3 reads CASSIKDNYGYTF. The CDR3 DNA follows: TGTGCCAGTAGTATCAAGGATAACTATGGCTACACCTTC.